Shown below are 10 T cell receptor beta chains from a single sample sequenced in a study of regulatory T cells in long-lasting Graves disease. Time point defined: newly diagnosed GD, antithyroid drugs for less than 3 months. RNA extracted from PBMCs served as the sequencing template. CDR3-region Arm-PCR and iRepertoire HTBI primers produced the TCR beta libraries. TCRdb reprocessed the multiplex PCR reads via MiXCR and lists one record per CDR3 protein. The repertoire has some 200,000 distinct CDR3 sequences, about 19% of them found once; the top ten carry 10% to 15%. The sample also formed part of further work on T cells in Graves' hyperthyroidism and ophthalmopathy.

Sequenced material: peripheral blood mononuclear cells (PBMCs), taken at new diagnosis, from a patient treated with antithyroid drugs. The receptors shown here come from a young woman with Graves disease.

About this clonotype itself: A much larger clone differs by one base, so this may be a read error. The rearrangement joins TRBV2 to TRBJ2-3, with 8 bases that match TRBD1. Germline assignment: CDR1 SNHLY and CDR2 FYNNEI. The CDR3 totals 11 residues. Written as DNA, the CDR3 is TGTGCCAGCAACGGACAGGGTGAAGTTTTCTTT. As protein: CASNGQGEVFF.

This clonotype was seen ten or more times. This rearrangement joins TRBV27 to TRBJ2-1; TRBD2 matches at 11 bases. This CDR3 contains 18 residues. The germline gives CDR1 MNHEY, CDR2 SMNVEV (reference sequence). The V and J ends lost 5 bases and 4 bases, in that order; junction bases with no gene match: 13. The CDR3 DNA is TGTGCCAGCAGTCGTGGCCGCCCTAGCGGGGGGATATACAATGAGCAGTTCTTC. It codes for CASSRGRPSGGIYNEQFF.

The chain joins TRBV6-1 to TRBJ1-5; D not resolved. Germline CDR1 MNHNS, CDR2 SASEGT. Trimming took 11 bases from V and 4 from J, leaving 3 bases between them. The CDR3 length is 9 residues. CDR3 amino acids: CAGNQPQHF. CDR3 bases: TGTGCCGGAAATCAGCCCCAGCATTTT.

V gene TRBV6-2 or TRBV6-3 combines with J gene TRBJ1-2; TRBD1 is a possible D gene (5 bases). Germline V gene lookup returns CDR1 MNHEY and CDR2 SVGEGT. There are 15 residues in the CDR3. The germline V and J ends were trimmed by 6 bases and 6 bases, with 20 bases remaining between them. The CDR3 loop reads CASSERGSGVDGYTF. In DNA, the CDR3 is TGTGCCAGCAGCGAGCGGGGGAGCGGGGTCGATGGCTACACCTTC.

This clonotype was seen ten or more times. The chain has TRBV7-9 and TRBJ2-3; 7 nucleotides align to TRBD1. J was trimmed by 2 bases and V by 5 bases; bases with no gene match: 10. The CDR3 contains 16 residues. Germline V lookup: CDR1 SEHNR, CDR2 FQNEAQ (reference sequence). The CDR3 DNA sequence: TGTGCCAGCAGCGGGGGACAGCCTATTCACACAGATACGCAGTATTTT. This encodes CASSGGQPIHTDTQYF.

A few counts support this clonotype. One end of the junction fails to match germline, which may point to a read error. This rearrangement joins TRBV9 to TRBJ2-7; tentatively, D is TRBD1 or TRBD2 (6 bases each). This CDR3 comprises 16 residues. From germline, CDR1 is SGDLS and CDR2 YYNGEE. The CDR3 sequence is CAGSVEAGGFLYEQYF. CDR3 DNA: TGTGCCGGCAGCGTAGAGGCCGGGGGCTTTTTATACGAGCAGTACTTC.

The chain joins TRBV7-3 to TRBJ2-7; 7 nucleotides align to TRBD1. V shed 4 bases and J 5 bases; nucleotides not matched to a gene: 8. Germline V gene sequence: CDR1 SGHTA, CDR2 FQGTGA. The CDR3 is 14 amino acids. CDR3 bases: TGTGCCAGCAGCTCCAAACAGGGGTGCAACGAGCAGTACTTC. As protein: CASSSKQGCNEQYF.

This clonotype was detected ten times or more. The chain joins TRBV10-2 to TRBJ1-1, with a possible D match to TRBD1 (6 bases). CDR1 is WSHSY and CDR2 is SAAADI in the germline V gene. V was cut by 3 bases and J by 0 bases, with 11 bases left in between. This CDR3 has 15 residues. CDR3 protein: CASSESRTVNTEAFF. The CDR3 DNA reads TGCGCCAGCAGTGAATCTCGGACAGTGAACACTGAAGCTTTCTTT.

This clonotype was detected ten times or more. CDR3 protein: CASSESWQNLNTEAFF. CDR3 coding DNA: TGTGCCAGCAGTGAAAGTTGGCAAAACTTGAACACTGAAGCTTTCTTT. The chain recombines TRBV2 with TRBJ1-1; D unresolved. This CDR3 is built from 16 residues. Germline CDR1 and CDR2: SNHLY and FYNNEI. Trimming left V 2 bases short and J 0 bases short, with 13 bases between.

This clonotype has ten or more counts. The rearrangement uses TRBV12-3 or TRBV12-4 and TRBJ1-2, with D possibly TRBD1 on 6 matching bases. The CDR3 covers 17 residues. V lost 6 bases and J lost 1, with 21 bases in between. In DNA, the CDR3 is TGTGCCAGCAGCAGACCCGGGGGAGGGGGGGGTAACTATGGCTACACCTTC. As protein: CASSRPGGGGGNYGYTF.